Following are 6 T cell receptor beta chains from one sample sequenced in a study of OX40 agonist ivuxolimab in advanced cancers. Only in-frame clones appear in the TCRdb table, and some are missing; sequencing was by immunoSEQ multiplex PCR. The table includes tens of thousands of clones, 78% detected once. The sample here was CD4+ or CD8+ T cells sorted from blood, taken in a trial of the OX40 agonist ivuxolimab. The source of these receptors is an adult with an advanced solid tumor such as melanoma, head and neck, liver or kidney cancer.

The J gene is TRBJ2-6, the V gene TRBV6-5; D unclear. The CDR3 extends over 15 amino acids. V was trimmed by 2 bases and J by 0 bases, leaving 5 bases between them. Germline values: CDR1 MNHEY, CDR2 SVGAGI. The CDR3 region is CASSYPASGANVLTF. The CDR3, as DNA: TGTGCCAGCAGTTACCCCGCCTCTGGGGCCAACGTCCTGACTTTC.

This clone occurred once. The CDR3: CASRGGAYEQYF. CDR3 DNA: TGTGCCAGCAGGGGGGGGGCCTACGAGCAGTACTTC. The genes are TRBV2 and TRBJ2-7, with 7 bases fitting TRBD2. This CDR3 spans 12 amino acids. The V gene end was trimmed by 6 bases and the J gene end by 2 bases; junction bases not matched to a gene: 1. Germline CDR1 SNHLY, CDR2 FYNNEI.

This sequence joins TRBV14 and TRBJ1-1; D call uncertain. V lost 0 bases and J lost 11, with 19 bases in between. The CDR3 has 15 amino acids. Germline CDR1 is SGHDN and CDR2 is FVKESK. The CDR3 bases are TGTGCCAGCAGCCAAGAACTAAGGGTGGGGTTTCCGGCTTTCTTT. Translating gives CASSQELRVGFPAFF.

V usage is TRBV6-4 and J usage is TRBJ2-1; 10 bases match TRBD2. Germline CDR1 and CDR2: MRHNA and SNTAGT. The CDR3 sequence is 15 residues long. V shed 2 bases and J 8 bases; nucleotides not matched to a gene: 6. The CDR3, as DNA: TGTGCCAGCAGTGACGTAACTAGCGGGAACCATGAGCAGTTCTTC. As protein: CASSDVTSGNHEQFF.

V is TRBV2 and J is TRBJ1-5, with TRBD1 as a possible D gene (5 bases). Trimming took 4 bases from V and 4 from J, leaving 8 bases between them. The CDR3 has 13 amino acids. Germline values: CDR1 SNHLY, CDR2 FYNNEI. The DNA for the CDR3 is TGTGCCAGCAGTGGACAGCTGAATCAGCCCCAGCATTTT. Protein sequence: CASSGQLNQPQHF.

This clone was observed a handful of times. Other DNA sequences in the sample encode the same CDR3. The J gene is TRBJ2-5, the V gene TRBV12-5; tentative D call: TRBD2 (5 bases). The CDR3 length is 13 residues. Germline V gene data show CDR1 as LGHNT and CDR2 as FRNRAP. The germline V and J ends were trimmed by 4 bases and 1 base, with 7 bases remaining between them. The CDR3 coding sequence is TGTGCTAGTGGTTGGGAGTTCCAAGAGACCCAGTACTTC. This codes for CASGWEFQETQYF.